This TCR beta chain was obtained from a study of T cell responses to AZD1222 COVID-19 vaccine. Study outcomes and limitations: Receipt of two AZD1222 doses was followed by a rise in Spike-specific TCR breadth and depth. Reports say nearly half of spike-specific TCRs go after unmutated variant regions. After the peak T cell response, and only then, were repertoires sampled. Donor demographics were predominantly white British with a female majority; clonal diversity may be underestimated.

This clone was recorded once. The antigen is undetermined. Measured with immunoSEQ multiplex PCR; TCRdb has only the in-frame clones, and not every one. The sample yields 130,000 to 150,000 clones, roughly 88% seen once. The CDR3 sequence is 15 residues long. Germline V gene data show CDR1 as SGHRS and CDR2 as YFSETQ. Trimming shortened V by 4 bases and J by 7 bases, and 15 bases separated the two germline ends. Here the sequenced sample was peripheral blood, taken 28 days after the second dose of the MenACWY control vaccine. V gene TRBV5-1 combines with J gene TRBJ2-6; tentatively, D is TRBD2 (5 bases). The clonotype originates from an adult who received the MenACWY meningococcal vaccine as a control. The CDR3 nucleotides are TGCGCCAGCAGCCCTGGCGGGCTGAATGCCAACGTCCTGACTTTC. It encodes CASSPGGLNANVLTF.